This T cell receptor beta chain was observed in a study of T cell changes during pregnancy in multiple sclerosis. The protocol was immunoSEQ multiplex PCR, while the TCRdb copy is restricted to in-frame clones and leaves out a portion. Among tens of thousands of clones listed, about 92% were seen once. CDR1 and CDR2 (germline): MNHEY, SMNVEV (reference sequence). J gave up 6 bases and V 5 bases, and 8 bases lay outside the gene matches. The CDR3 runs 15 residues. The origin of this receptor is a female donor with multiple sclerosis, enrolled in a pregnancy study. The input for sequencing was CD8+ T cells from peripheral blood mononuclear cells, taken in the third trimester of pregnancy. The chain employs TRBV27 and TRBJ2-3; 10 bases align to TRBD1. In DNA form, the CDR3 reads TGTGCCAGCAGTCCAGCCGGGACAGGGGCGGATACGCAGTATTTT. It specifies CASSPAGTGADTQYF.